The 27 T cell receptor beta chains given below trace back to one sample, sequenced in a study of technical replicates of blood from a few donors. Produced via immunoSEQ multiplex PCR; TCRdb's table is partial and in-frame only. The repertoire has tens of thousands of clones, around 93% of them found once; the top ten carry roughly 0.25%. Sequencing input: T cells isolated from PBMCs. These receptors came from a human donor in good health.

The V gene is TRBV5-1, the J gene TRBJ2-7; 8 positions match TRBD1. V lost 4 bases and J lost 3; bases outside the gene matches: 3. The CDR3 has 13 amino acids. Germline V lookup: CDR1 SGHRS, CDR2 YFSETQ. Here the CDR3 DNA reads TGCGCCAGCAGCGGGACAGGAAACTACGAGCAGTACTTC. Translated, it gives CASSGTGNYEQYF. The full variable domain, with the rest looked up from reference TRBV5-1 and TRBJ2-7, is KAGVTQTPRYLIKTRGQQVTLSCSPISGHRSVSWYQQTPGQGLQFLFEYFSETQRNKGNFPGRFSGRQFSNSRSEMNVSTLELGDSALYLCASSGTGNYEQYFGPGTRLTVT.

CDR3 in DNA: TGTGCCAGCAGCTCTTCTGGGGGTCGGTGGAGGGGAACTGAAGCTTTCTTT. Translated, it gives CASSSSGGRWRGTEAFF. V and J are TRBV5-8 and TRBJ1-1; D is perhaps TRBD1 (5 bases). Germline lookup yields CDR1 SGHTS and CDR2 YDEGEE. Deletions cut 3 bases from V and 5 bases from J, with 23 bases between. This CDR3 has 17 amino acids.

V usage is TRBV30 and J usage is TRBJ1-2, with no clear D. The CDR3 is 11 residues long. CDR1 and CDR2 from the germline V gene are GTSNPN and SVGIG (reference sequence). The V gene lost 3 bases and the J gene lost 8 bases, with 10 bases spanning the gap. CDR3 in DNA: TGTGCCTGGAGCGCCTTCGAGGGCTACACCTTC. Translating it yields CAWSAFEGYTF.

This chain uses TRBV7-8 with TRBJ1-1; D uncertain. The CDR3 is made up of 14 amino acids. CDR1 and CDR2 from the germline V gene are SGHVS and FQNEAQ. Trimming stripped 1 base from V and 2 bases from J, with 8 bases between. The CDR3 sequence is CASSLGGDNTEAFF. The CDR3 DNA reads TGTGCCAGCAGCTTAGGGGGAGACAACACTGAAGCTTTCTTT.

As DNA, the CDR3 is TGTGCCTGGAGTCCTCGGACAGTGTATAGCAATCAGCCCCAGCATTTT. Its protein product is CAWSPRTVYSNQPQHF. This sequence joins TRBV30 and TRBJ1-5; TRBD1 might be the D (6 bases). V dropped 2 bases and J dropped 0 bases, with 14 bases sitting between them. This CDR3 contains 16 residues. The V gene's germline CDR1 is GTSNPN and CDR2 SVGIG (reference sequence).

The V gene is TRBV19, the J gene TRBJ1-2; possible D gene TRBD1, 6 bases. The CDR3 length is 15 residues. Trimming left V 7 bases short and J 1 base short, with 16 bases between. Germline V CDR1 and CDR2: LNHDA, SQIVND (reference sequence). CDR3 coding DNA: TGTGCCAGTACCGCCTCGACAGGAGTTAACTATGGCTACACCTTC. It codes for CASTASTGVNYGYTF.

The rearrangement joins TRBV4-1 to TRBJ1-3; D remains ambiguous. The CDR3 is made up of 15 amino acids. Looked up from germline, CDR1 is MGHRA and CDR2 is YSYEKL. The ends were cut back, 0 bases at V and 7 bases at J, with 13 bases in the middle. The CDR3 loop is CASSQDLTTYNTIYF. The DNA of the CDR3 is TGCGCCAGCAGCCAAGATCTGACGACTTATAACACCATATATTTT.

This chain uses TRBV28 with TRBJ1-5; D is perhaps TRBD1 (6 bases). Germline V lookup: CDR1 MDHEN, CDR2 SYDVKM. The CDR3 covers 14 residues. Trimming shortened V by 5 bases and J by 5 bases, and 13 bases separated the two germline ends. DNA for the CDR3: TGTGCCAGCAGTGTCCAGGGGAGTCATCAGCCCCAGCATTTT. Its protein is CASSVQGSHQPQHF.

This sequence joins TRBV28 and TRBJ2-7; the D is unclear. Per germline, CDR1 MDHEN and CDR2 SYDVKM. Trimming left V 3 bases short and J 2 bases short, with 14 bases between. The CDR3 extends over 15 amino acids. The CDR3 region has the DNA TGTGCCAGCAGTTTTGGAATGTATGAGGCCTACGAGCAGTACTTC. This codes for CASSFGMYEAYEQYF.

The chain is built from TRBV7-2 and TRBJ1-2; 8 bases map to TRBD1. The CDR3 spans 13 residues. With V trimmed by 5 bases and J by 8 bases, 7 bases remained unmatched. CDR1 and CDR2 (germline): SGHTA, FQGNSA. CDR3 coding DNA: TGTGCCAGCAGCCCGGGACAGGAACGAGGCTACACCTTC. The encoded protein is CASSPGQERGYTF.

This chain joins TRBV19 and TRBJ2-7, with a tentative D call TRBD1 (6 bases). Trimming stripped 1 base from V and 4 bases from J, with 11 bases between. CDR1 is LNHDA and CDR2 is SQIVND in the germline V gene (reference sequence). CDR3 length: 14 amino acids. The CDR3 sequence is CASSIGRGSYEQYF. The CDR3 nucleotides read TGTGCCAGTAGTATAGGCAGGGGTTCGTACGAGCAGTACTTC.

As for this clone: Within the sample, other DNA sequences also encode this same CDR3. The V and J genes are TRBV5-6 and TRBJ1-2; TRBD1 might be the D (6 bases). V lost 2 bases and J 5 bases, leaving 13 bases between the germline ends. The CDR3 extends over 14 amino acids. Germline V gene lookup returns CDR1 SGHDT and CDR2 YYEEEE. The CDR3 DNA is TGTGCCAGCAGCTTCAGGGGCGCTGGGTATGGCTACACCTTC. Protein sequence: CASSFRGAGYGYTF.

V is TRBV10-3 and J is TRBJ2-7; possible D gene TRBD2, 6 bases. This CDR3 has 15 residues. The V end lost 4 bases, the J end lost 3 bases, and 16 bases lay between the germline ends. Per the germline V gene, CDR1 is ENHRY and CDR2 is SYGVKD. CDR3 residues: CAISGGASEIYEQYF. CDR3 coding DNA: TGTGCCATCAGTGGAGGGGCTAGCGAGATCTACGAGCAGTACTTC.

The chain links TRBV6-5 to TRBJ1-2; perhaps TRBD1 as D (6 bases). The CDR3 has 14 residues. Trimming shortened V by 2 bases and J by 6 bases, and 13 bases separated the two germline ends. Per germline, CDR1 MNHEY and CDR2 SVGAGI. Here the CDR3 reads CASSYGGGQDGYTF. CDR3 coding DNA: TGTGCCAGCAGTTACGGCGGGGGCCAGGATGGCTACACCTTC.

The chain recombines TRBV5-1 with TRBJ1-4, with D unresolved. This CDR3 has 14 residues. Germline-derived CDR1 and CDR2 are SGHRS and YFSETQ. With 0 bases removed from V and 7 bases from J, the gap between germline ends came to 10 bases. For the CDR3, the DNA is TGCGCCAGCAGCTTGGTCGGTCTAGGTGAAAAACTGTTTTTT. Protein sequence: CASSLVGLGEKLFF. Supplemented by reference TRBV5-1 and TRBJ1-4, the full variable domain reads KAGVTQTPRYLIKTRGQQVTLSCSPISGHRSVSWYQQTPGQGLQFLFEYFSETQRNKGNFPGRFSGRQFSNSRSEMNVSTLELGDSALYLCASSLVGLGEKLFFGSGTQLSVL.

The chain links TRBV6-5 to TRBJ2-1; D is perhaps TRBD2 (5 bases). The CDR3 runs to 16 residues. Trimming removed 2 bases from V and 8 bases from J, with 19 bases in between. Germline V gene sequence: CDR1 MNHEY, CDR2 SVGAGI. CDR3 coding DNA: TGTGCCAGCAGTTACGAATACGACATGAGGGTCTATGAGCAGTTCTTC. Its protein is CASSYEYDMRVYEQFF.

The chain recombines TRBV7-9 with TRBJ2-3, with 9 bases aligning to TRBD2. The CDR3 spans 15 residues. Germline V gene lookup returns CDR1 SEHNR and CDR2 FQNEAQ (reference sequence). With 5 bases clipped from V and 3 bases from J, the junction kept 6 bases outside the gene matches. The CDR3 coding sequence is TGTGCCAGCAGCCCCTCTAGCGGGGAAACAGATACGCAGTATTTT. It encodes CASSPSSGETDTQYF.

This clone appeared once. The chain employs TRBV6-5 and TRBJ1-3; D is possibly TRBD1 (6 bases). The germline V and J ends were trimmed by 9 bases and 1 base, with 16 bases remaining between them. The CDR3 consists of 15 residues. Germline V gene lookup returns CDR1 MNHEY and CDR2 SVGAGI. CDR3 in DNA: TGTGCCAGTAAAAGGGGGGGATCTTCTGGAAACACCATATATTTT. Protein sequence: CASKRGGSSGNTIYF.

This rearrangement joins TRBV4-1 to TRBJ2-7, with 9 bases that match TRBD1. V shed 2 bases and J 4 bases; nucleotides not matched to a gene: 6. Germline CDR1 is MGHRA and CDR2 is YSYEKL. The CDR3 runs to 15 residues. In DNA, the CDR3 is TGCGCCAGCAGCCAACCCCTGACAGGGGGTTACGAGCAGTACTTC. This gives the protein CASSQPLTGGYEQYF.

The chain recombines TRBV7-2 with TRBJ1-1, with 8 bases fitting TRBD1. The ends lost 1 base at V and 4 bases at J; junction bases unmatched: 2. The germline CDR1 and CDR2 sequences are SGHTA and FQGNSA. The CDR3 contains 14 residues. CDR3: CASSLDRGGTEAFF. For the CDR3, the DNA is TGTGCCAGCAGCTTAGACAGGGGGGGCACTGAAGCTTTCTTT.

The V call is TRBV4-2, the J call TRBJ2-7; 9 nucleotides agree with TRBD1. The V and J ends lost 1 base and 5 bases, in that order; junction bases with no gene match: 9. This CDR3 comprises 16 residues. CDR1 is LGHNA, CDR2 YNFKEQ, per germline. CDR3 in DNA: TGTGCCAGCAGCCAAGTACCGGGACAGGGACTCCACGAGCAGTACTTC. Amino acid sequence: CASSQVPGQGLHEQYF.

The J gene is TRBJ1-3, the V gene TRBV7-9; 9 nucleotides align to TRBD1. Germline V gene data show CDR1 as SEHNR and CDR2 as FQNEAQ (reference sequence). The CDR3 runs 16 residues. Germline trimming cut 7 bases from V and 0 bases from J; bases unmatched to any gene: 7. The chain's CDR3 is CASITGTGISGNTIYF. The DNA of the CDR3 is TGTGCCAGCATCACCGGGACAGGGATCTCTGGAAACACCATATATTTT.

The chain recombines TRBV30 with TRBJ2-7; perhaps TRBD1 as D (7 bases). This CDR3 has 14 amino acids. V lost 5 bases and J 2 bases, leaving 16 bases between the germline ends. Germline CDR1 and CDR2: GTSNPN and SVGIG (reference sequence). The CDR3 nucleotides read TGTGCCTGGGGCGGGACAGCCTTAGCCTACGAGCAGTACTTC. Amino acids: CAWGGTALAYEQYF.

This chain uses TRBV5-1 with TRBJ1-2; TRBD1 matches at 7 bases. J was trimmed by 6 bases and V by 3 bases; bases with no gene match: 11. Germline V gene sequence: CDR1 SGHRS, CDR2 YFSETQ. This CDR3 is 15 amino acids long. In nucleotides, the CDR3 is TGCGCCAGCAGCTACCAGACAGGGCCCGTCCATGGCTACACCTTC. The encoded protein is CASSYQTGPVHGYTF.

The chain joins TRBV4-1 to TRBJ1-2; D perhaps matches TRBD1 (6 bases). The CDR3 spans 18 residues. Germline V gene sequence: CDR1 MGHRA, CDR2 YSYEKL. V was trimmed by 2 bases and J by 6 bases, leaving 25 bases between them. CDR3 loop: CASSQTGTSWEGGHGYTF. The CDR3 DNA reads TGCGCCAGCAGCCAAACCGGGACTTCTTGGGAGGGGGGCCATGGCTACACCTTC.

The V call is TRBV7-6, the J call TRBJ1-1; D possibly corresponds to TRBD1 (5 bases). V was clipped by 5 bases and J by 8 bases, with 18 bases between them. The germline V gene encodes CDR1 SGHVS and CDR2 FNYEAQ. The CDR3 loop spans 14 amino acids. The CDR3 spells CASSLGRGTAEAFF. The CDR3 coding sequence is TGTGCCAGCAGCCTAGGGCGGGGGACCGCCGAAGCTTTCTTT. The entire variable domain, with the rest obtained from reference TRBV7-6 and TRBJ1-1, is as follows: GAGVSQSPRYKVTKRGQDVALRCDPISGHVSLYWYRQALGQGPEFLTYFNYEAQQDKSGLPNDRFSAERPEGSISTLTIQRTEQRDSAMYRCASSLGRGTAEAFFGQGTRLTVV.

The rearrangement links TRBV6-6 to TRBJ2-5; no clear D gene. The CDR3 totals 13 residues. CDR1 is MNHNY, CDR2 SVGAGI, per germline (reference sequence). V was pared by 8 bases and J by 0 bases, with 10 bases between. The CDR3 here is CASVAANQETQYF. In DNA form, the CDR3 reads TGTGCCAGCGTTGCGGCAAACCAAGAGACCCAGTACTTC.